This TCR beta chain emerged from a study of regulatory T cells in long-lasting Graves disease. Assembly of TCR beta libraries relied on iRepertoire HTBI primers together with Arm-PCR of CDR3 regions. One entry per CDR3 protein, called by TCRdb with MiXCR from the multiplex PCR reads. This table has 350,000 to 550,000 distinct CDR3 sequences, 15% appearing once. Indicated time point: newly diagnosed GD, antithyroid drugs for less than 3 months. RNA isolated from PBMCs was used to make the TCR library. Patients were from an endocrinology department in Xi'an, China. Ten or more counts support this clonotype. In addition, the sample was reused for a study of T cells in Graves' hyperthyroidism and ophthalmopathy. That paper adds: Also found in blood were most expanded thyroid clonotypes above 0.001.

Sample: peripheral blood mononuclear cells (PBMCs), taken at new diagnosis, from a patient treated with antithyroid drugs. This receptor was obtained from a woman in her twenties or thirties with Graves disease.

The CDR3 coding sequence is TGTGCCTGGAGTGCCGGGACAGGGGGCCAGCCCCAGCATTTT. It specifies CAWSAGTGGQPQHF. This chain uses TRBV30 with TRBJ1-5; TRBD1 agrees at 12 bases. Germline values: CDR1 GTSNPN, CDR2 SVGIG (reference sequence). The V and J ends lost 1 base and 7 bases, in that order; junction bases with no gene match: 2. This CDR3 is 14 amino acids long.